This T cell receptor beta chain came from a study of control samples from healthy donors and cancer patients. Assay: immunoSEQ multiplex PCR; the TCRdb copy retains only in-frame clones and omits some. This sample has 400,000 to 500,000 clones, with about 93% found just once. Germline CDR1 and CDR2: LNHDA and SQIVND (reference sequence). V lost 5 bases, J lost 0 bases, and 8 bases lay in between. The CDR3 spans 14 residues. In its sample, this clone was seen once. Sequencing was done on a sample of PBMCs. The sequence came from a middle-aged man with head and neck cancer. The J gene is TRBJ1-3, the V gene TRBV19; D remains ambiguous. The CDR3 here is CASSPRISGNTIYF. In DNA form, the CDR3 reads TGTGCCAGTAGTCCCAGGATCTCTGGAAACACCATATATTTT.